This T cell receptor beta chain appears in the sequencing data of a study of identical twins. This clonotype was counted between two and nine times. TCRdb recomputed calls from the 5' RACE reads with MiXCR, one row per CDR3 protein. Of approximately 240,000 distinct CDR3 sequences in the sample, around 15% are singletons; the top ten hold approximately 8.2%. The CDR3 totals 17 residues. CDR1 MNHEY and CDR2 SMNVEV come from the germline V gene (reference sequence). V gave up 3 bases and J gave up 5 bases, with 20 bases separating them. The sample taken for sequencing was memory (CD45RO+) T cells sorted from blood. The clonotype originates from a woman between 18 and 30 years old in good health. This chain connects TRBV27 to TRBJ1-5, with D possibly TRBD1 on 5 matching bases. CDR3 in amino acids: CASSFSFGGGSDQPQHF. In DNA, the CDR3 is TGTGCCAGCAGTTTTTCATTTGGTGGGGGATCTGATCAGCCCCAGCATTTT.